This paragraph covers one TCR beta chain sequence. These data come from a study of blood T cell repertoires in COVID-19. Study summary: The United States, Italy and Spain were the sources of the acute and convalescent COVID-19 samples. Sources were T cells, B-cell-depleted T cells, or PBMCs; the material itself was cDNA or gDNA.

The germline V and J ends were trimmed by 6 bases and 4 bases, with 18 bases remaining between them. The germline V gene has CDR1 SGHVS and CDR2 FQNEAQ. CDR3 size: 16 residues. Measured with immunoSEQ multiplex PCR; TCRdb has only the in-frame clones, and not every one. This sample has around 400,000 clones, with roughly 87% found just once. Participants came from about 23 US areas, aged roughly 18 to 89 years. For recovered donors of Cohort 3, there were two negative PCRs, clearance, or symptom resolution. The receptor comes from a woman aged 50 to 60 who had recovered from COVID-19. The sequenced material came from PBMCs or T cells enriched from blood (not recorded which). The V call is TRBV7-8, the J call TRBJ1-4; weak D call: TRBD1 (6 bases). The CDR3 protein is CASSSRGAGGNEKLFF. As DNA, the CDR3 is TGTGCCAGCAGTTCCCGGGGGGCCGGGGGTAATGAAAAACTGTTTTTT.